A selection of T cell receptor beta chains follows, all from one sample in a study of blood T cell repertoires in COVID-19. Assay: immunoSEQ multiplex PCR; the TCRdb copy retains only in-frame clones and omits some. This sample has over 45,000 clones, with roughly 89% found just once. The sample consisted of peripheral blood. The receptors were gathered from a woman aged 55-69 years with COVID-19, enrolled during active disease. Each CDR3 is given with its conserved first and last residue. D genes are given only for firm matches. A row's size may be missing; if present it is once, few, many or a size class.

j_call clone_size d_call v_call cdr3_aa cdr3_nt
TRBJ2-5 - TRBD1 TRBV10-1 CASTKDRGGEETQYF TGCGCCAGCACTAAGGACAGGGGAGGGGAAGAGACCCAGTACTTC
TRBJ2-1 - - TRBV19 CASSLIGSYNEQFF TGTGCCAGTAGTCTGATCGGCTCCTACAATGAGCAGTTCTTC
TRBJ1-6 - - TRBV5-5 CASSLPGAFSNSPLHF TGTGCCAGCAGCTTGCCAGGGGCCTTCTCAAATTCACCCCTCCACTTT
TRBJ2-1 - - TRBV28 CASMRGSYNEQFF TGTGCCAGCATGCGAGGCTCCTACAATGAGCAGTTCTTC
TRBJ1-1 - - TRBV19 CASRPQGLATEAFF TGTGCCAGTAGACCACAGGGATTGGCCACTGAAGCTTTCTTT
TRBJ1-2 once - TRBV25-1 CASSDWRYGYTF TGTGCCAGCAGCGACTGGAGGTATGGCTACACCTTC
TRBJ1-2 - TRBD1 TRBV12-3/TRBV12-4 CASSRGTADGYIF TGTGCCAGCAGCCGAGGGACAGCAGATGGCTACATCTTC
TRBJ1-6 - - TRBV28 CASSKSGLRLGSSPLHF TGTGCCAGCAGTAAATCGGGACTGCGACTCGGGAGTTCACCCCTCCACTTT
TRBJ1-2 medium-sized - TRBV27 CASSWQGTVGYTF TGTGCCAGCAGTTGGCAGGGAACGGTCGGCTACACCTTC
TRBJ2-1 - TRBD2 TRBV24-1 CATSGVSGRGQDEQFF TGTGCCACCAGTGGCGTTAGCGGGAGAGGGCAGGATGAGCAGTTCTTC